This is a list of T cell receptor beta chains from one sample in a study of early T cells in non-severe SARS-CoV-2 infection. TCRdb independently ran MiXCR on the 5' RACE reads; one entry per CDR3 protein. The table has 45,000 to 55,000 distinct CDR3 sequences, around 7.7% seen once. Sequencing was performed on whole blood. These receptors all stem from an adult who was a healthcare worker with PCR-confirmed SARS-CoV-2 infection or an uninfected control (not recorded which). Each CDR3 is given with its conserved first and last residue. The D gene is left open where the match is weak. The size entry is marked missing in some rows and otherwise reads once, few, many or a size class.

size	V	J	D	CDR3	DNA
.	TRBV12-3/TRBV12-4	TRBJ2-3	.	CASSLLGGASRGDTQYF	TGTGCCAGCAGTTTGTTAGGTGGCGCCTCGAGAGGAGATACGCAGTATTTT
few	TRBV29-1	TRBJ2-5	.	CSVAKQGLQETQYF	TGCAGCGTCGCGAAACAGGGCCTCCAAGAGACCCAGTACTTC
many	TRBV20-1	TRBJ1-2	.	CSARVTFREGGPRTYYGYTF	TGCAGTGCTAGAGTAACCTTCCGAGAGGGGGGGCCTCGCACATACTATGGCTACACCTTC
few	TRBV20-1	TRBJ2-3	TRBD2	CSASTLAGGPDTQYF	TGCAGTGCCTCTACCCTAGCGGGGGGGCCAGATACGCAGTATTTT
many	TRBV28	TRBJ2-1	TRBD2	CASSPTQAGVYNEQFF	TGTGCCAGCAGCCCAACTCAAGCGGGAGTATACAATGAGCAGTTCTTC
many	TRBV20-1	TRBJ2-3	.	CSVQEGDTQYF	TGCAGTGTACAGGAAGGGGATACGCAGTATTTT
many	TRBV6-5	TRBJ1-1	.	CASSYSAGRLKTEAFF	TGTGCCAGCAGTTACTCGGCAGGGAGATTGAAGACTGAAGCTTTCTTT
few	TRBV6-2/TRBV6-3	TRBJ1-2	TRBD1	CASSTGQGIGYTF	TGTGCCAGCAGCACGGGACAGGGGATCGGCTACACCTTC
many	TRBV6-5	TRBJ2-1	.	CASSYWRGEDQPFF	TGTGCCAGCAGTTACTGGAGGGGGGAAGATCAGCCGTTCTTC
few	TRBV19	TRBJ1-5	.	CASSIGQGGNQPQHF	TGTGCCAGTAGTATCGGTCAGGGTGGCAATCAGCCCCAGCATTTT
few	TRBV7-2	TRBJ1-2	TRBD1	CASSLTGGGYTF	TGTGCCAGCAGCTTAACAGGGGGCGGCTACACCTTC
many	TRBV20-1	TRBJ2-3	.	CSATYADTQYF	TGCAGTGCAACCTACGCAGATACGCAGTATTTT
many	TRBV5-4	TRBJ2-3	TRBD2	CASSRGEITDTQYF	TGTGCCAGCAGCCGGGGGGAGATCACAGATACGCAGTATTTT
many	TRBV19	TRBJ2-5	TRBD1	CASSRDRGKETQYF	TGTGCCAGTAGTAGGGACAGAGGAAAAGAGACCCAGTACTTC
many	TRBV9	TRBJ2-7	TRBD2	CASSVASGGAWEQYF	TGTGCCAGCAGCGTAGCTAGCGGGGGTGCCTGGGAGCAGTACTTC
many	TRBV12-3/TRBV12-4	TRBJ2-1	.	CASSKPGENEQFF	TGTGCCAGCAGTAAGCCCGGGGAAAATGAGCAGTTCTTC
few	TRBV4-1	TRBJ2-5	.	CASKVRVWAQETQYF	TGCGCCAGCAAGGTCAGGGTGTGGGCCCAAGAGACCCAGTACTTC
many	TRBV6-2/TRBV6-3	TRBJ2-2	TRBD1	CASGRQGDTGELFF	TGTGCCAGCGGACGACAGGGGGACACCGGGGAGCTGTTTTTT
many	TRBV27	TRBJ2-7	TRBD1	CVSSTRTGDGDEQYF	TGTGTCAGCAGTACACGTACAGGGGACGGGGACGAGCAGTACTTC
many	TRBV21-1	TRBJ2-1	.	CASRTGRLSYNEQFF	TGTGCCAGCAGGACAGGGCGTCTTTCCTACAATGAGCAGTTCTTC
many	TRBV7-2	TRBJ1-1	TRBD1	CASSLNPMTGIKAFF	TGTGCCAGCAGCTTAAATCCCATGACAGGGATAAAGGCTTTCTTT
many	TRBV12-3/TRBV12-4	TRBJ2-1	.	CASSQDSSYNEQFF	TGTGCCAGCAGTCAGGATAGCTCCTACAATGAGCAGTTCTTC
many	TRBV10-3	TRBJ2-1	TRBD1	CAISEGQGANEQFF	TGTGCCATCAGTGAGGGACAGGGGGCTAATGAGCAGTTCTTC
few	TRBV5-1	TRBJ1-5	TRBD1	CASSLGQGLNQPQHF	TGCGCCAGCAGCTTGGGACAGGGGCTCAATCAGCCCCAGCATTTT
few	TRBV19	TRBJ2-7	.	CASSIDQGTFYEQYF	TGTGCCAGTAGTATAGATCAAGGGACCTTCTACGAGCAGTACTTC
many	TRBV29-1	TRBJ2-5	TRBD2	CSGRTSGETQYF	TGCAGCGGTAGGACTAGCGGAGAGACCCAGTACTTC
many	TRBV4-1	TRBJ2-1	.	CASSQDKAPRYNEQFF	TGCGCCAGCAGCCAAGATAAAGCGCCACGCTACAATGAGCAGTTCTTC
few	TRBV20-1	TRBJ2-5	TRBD1	CSAEEGGEVQETQYF	TGCAGTGCGGAAGAAGGGGGCGAGGTTCAAGAGACCCAGTACTTC
many	TRBV5-1	TRBJ2-3	TRBD1	CASSLGQTDTQYF	TGCGCCAGCAGCCTGGGACAGACAGATACGCAGTATTTT
.	TRBV29-1	TRBJ2-3	.	CSVRTLPVRADTQYF	TGCAGCGTCAGGACTCTACCAGTCCGAGCAGATACGCAGTATTTT
few	TRBV29-1	TRBJ1-2	.	CSVAATWSYGYTF	TGCAGCGTTGCCGCAACTTGGAGTTACGGCTACACCTTC
few	TRBV28	TRBJ1-5	.	CASSLYRTVSNQPQHF	TGTGCCAGCAGTTTATACAGGACAGTTAGCAATCAGCCCCAGCATTTT
few	TRBV28	TRBJ2-3	TRBD1	CASRTGATDTQYF	TGTGCCAGCAGAACAGGGGCAACAGATACGCAGTATTTT
many	TRBV6-5	TRBJ2-1	.	CASSYSNGATSEQFF	TGTGCCAGCAGTTACTCGAATGGGGCGACAAGTGAGCAGTTCTTC
many	TRBV7-3	TRBJ1-1	.	CASSFLANTEAFF	TGTGCCAGCAGCTTTCTAGCGAACACTGAAGCTTTCTTT
few	TRBV7-3	TRBJ1-3	.	CASSQDPLGNTIYF	TGTGCCAGCAGCCAGGACCCTCTGGGAAACACCATATATTTT
many	TRBV5-4	TRBJ1-1	.	CASSPPRGHNTEAFF	TGTGCCAGCAGCCCCCCACGGGGCCATAACACTGAAGCTTTCTTT
.	TRBV7-8	TRBJ2-3	TRBD1	CASSRQPRDRGGTDTQYF	TGTGCCAGCAGCCGACAACCCCGGGACAGGGGGGGAACAGATACGCAGTATTTT
many	TRBV12-5	TRBJ2-7	TRBD1	CASGLSQGGRNEQYF	TGTGCTAGTGGTTTGAGTCAAGGGGGCCGGAACGAGCAGTACTTC
medium-sized	TRBV5-6	TRBJ2-3	.	CASSTPWGTDTQYF	TGTGCCAGCAGCACACCGTGGGGCACAGATACGCAGTATTTT
many	TRBV12-3/TRBV12-4	TRBJ2-5	.	CASSLLGAGFQETQYF	TGTGCCAGCAGTTTATTAGGGGCGGGCTTCCAAGAGACCCAGTACTTC
many	TRBV3-1	TRBJ1-2	.	CASSQVSYGYTF	TGTGCCAGCAGCCAAGTTTCATATGGCTACACCTTC
many	TRBV10-1	TRBJ2-2	TRBD1	CASSVGQGVTGELFF	TGCGCCAGCAGTGTAGGACAGGGGGTTACCGGGGAGCTGTTTTTT
few	TRBV10-3	TRBJ2-1	.	CAINLKDSGSYNEQFF	TGTGCCATCAACCTAAAGGACAGCGGGTCCTACAATGAGCAGTTCTTC
many	TRBV5-1	TRBJ2-7	.	CASSQNYEQYF	TGCGCCAGCAGCCAAAACTACGAGCAGTACTTC
many	TRBV20-1	TRBJ1-4	.	CSAATGSGNEKLFF	TGCAGTGCTGCCACAGGGTCGGGTAATGAAAAACTGTTTTTT
many	TRBV29-1	TRBJ2-3	.	CSTYTDTQYF	TGCAGCACCTACACAGATACGCAGTATTTT
few	TRBV28	TRBJ2-7	TRBD1	CASSTTGTGAYEQYF	TGTGCCAGCAGTACCACCGGGACAGGGGCCTACGAGCAGTACTTC
many	TRBV20-1	TRBJ2-1	TRBD2	CSARDPGLAGVFEQFF	TGCAGTGCTAGAGATCCCGGACTAGCGGGGGTTTTTGAGCAGTTCTTC
.	TRBV19	TRBJ1-6	TRBD1	CASSITGTELHF	TGTGCCAGTAGTATAACCGGGACAGAGCTCCACTTT
.	TRBV10-3	TRBJ1-1	.	CAISGGQTNTEAFF	TGTGCCATCAGCGGGGGACAAACGAACACTGAAGCTTTCTTT
few	TRBV6-5	TRBJ2-5	.	CASSSRTDYQETQYF	TGTGCCAGCAGTTCCCGGACTGACTACCAAGAGACCCAGTACTTC
few	TRBV27	TRBJ2-1	.	CASSVDANEQFF	TGTGCCAGCAGTGTGGATGCGAATGAGCAGTTCTTC
medium-sized	TRBV9	TRBJ1-6	.	CASSVDGQYSPLHF	TGTGCCAGCAGCGTAGATGGACAGTATTCACCCCTCCACTTT